A single sample gave rise to the 23 T cell receptor beta chains below, sequenced in a study of cytomegalovirus exposure and HLA in healthy donors. The PCR had 60 Vbeta and 13 Jbeta primers. TCRdb's copy holds only in-frame clones and misses some; the assay was immunoSEQ multiplex PCR. Of roughly 200,000 clones in the sample, roughly 80% were seen once. The sample consisted of PBMCs. These receptors were taken from a woman aged 18-29 years in good health and CMV-seronegative.

The chain recombines TRBV29-1 with TRBJ2-1, with a weak D call TRBD2 (6 bases). Trimming pared 6 bases from V and 7 bases from J, leaving 19 bases between. The CDR3 extends over 14 amino acids. Germline-derived CDR1 and CDR2 are SQVTM and ANQGSEA. CDR3 protein: CSVLPEGRLNEQFF. The CDR3 bases are TGCAGCGTCCTCCCGGAGGGAAGATTAAATGAGCAGTTCTTC.

A single count supports this clone. The gene calls are TRBV9 and TRBJ2-5; 7 nucleotides align to TRBD1. CDR1 and CDR2 from the germline V gene are SGDLS and YYNGEE. Trimming removed 2 bases from V and 5 bases from J; junction bases left unmatched: 9. The CDR3 totals 15 residues. The CDR3 DNA reads TGTGCCAGCAGCGTCGAAGGGGGCTCCTTCGAGACCCAGTACTTC. Its translation: CASSVEGGSFETQYF.

V and J are TRBV10-3 and TRBJ1-1; 8 nucleotides line up with TRBD1. Unmatched junction bases numbered 12, after V lost 5 bases and J lost 4 bases. Germline V gene lookup returns CDR1 ENHRY and CDR2 SYGVKD. This CDR3 is 16 amino acids long. The CDR3 protein is CAISQGAGGVSTEAFF. The CDR3 nucleotides read TGTGCCATCAGTCAAGGGGCAGGGGGCGTGAGCACTGAAGCTTTCTTT.

The CDR3 region has the DNA TGTGCCAGCAGCTTTACAGCGGCTAGTTACAATGAGCAGTTCTTC. Translation: CASSFTAASYNEQFF. The J gene is TRBJ2-1, the V gene TRBV7-2, with D possibly matching TRBD2 (5 bases). This CDR3 is 15 amino acids long. The germline CDR1 and CDR2 sequences are SGHTA and FQGNSA. Trimming removed 3 bases from V and 4 bases from J, with 13 bases in between.

This clone showed up just once. V and J are TRBV5-1 and TRBJ2-2; possibly TRBD1 for D (6 bases). This CDR3 spans 13 amino acids. Germline loops: CDR1 SGHRS, CDR2 YFSETQ. Trimming pared 5 bases from V and 5 bases from J, leaving 10 bases between. CDR3 coding DNA: TGCGCCAGCAGGCCTACAGGGACCGGGGAGCTGTTTTTT. This translates into CASRPTGTGELFF.

The chain carries TRBV7-2 and TRBJ2-3; no firm D call. The CDR3 is 13 residues long. Germline values: CDR1 SGHTA, CDR2 FQGNSA. Trimming cost V 5 bases and J 7 bases, with 13 bases left between them. The CDR3 here is CASSPDTFNTQYF. CDR3 coding DNA: TGTGCCAGCAGCCCAGACACATTTAATACGCAGTATTTT.

The chain links TRBV2 to TRBJ2-7; D might be TRBD2 (5 bases). The CDR3 is made up of 12 amino acids. The ends were cut back, 4 bases at V and 3 bases at J, with 7 bases in the middle. Germline V CDR1 and CDR2: SNHLY, FYNNEI. The CDR3 here is CASSVEGYEQYF. The CDR3 coding sequence is TGTGCCAGCAGTGTAGAGGGCTACGAGCAGTACTTC.

This chain links TRBV25-1 with TRBJ2-4; 7 nucleotides line up with TRBD1. Germline CDR1 and CDR2: MGHDK and SYGVNS. J lost 4 bases, V lost 1 base, and 7 bases had no gene match. The CDR3 totals 16 residues. CDR3: CASSESGQLKKNIQYF. The CDR3 bases are TGTGCCAGCAGTGAATCGGGACAGCTTAAAAAAAACATTCAGTACTTC.

The chain carries TRBV11-2 and TRBJ2-1, with 8 bases that match TRBD2. Germline assignment: CDR1 SGHAT and CDR2 FQNNGV. V shed 4 bases, J shed 2 bases, and the junction held 10 bases outside the gene matches. This CDR3 is built from 17 residues. The CDR3 spells CASSSLSGSLTYNEQFF. The CDR3 nucleotides are TGTGCCAGCAGCTCACTGAGCGGGAGTCTCACCTACAATGAGCAGTTCTTC.

The chain couples TRBV2 to TRBJ2-3, with 13 bases aligning to TRBD2. CDR1 and CDR2 from the germline V gene are SNHLY and FYNNEI. This CDR3 is 15 amino acids long. The junction had 8 bases not matched to a gene; V was cut back by 6 bases and J by 8 bases. CDR3 amino acids: CASSIGLAGVVTQYF. For the CDR3, the DNA is TGTGCCAGCAGCATCGGACTAGCGGGAGTCGTTACGCAGTATTTT.

The V and J genes are TRBV9 and TRBJ2-7; 13 bases map to TRBD2. Germline V lookup: CDR1 SGDLS, CDR2 YYNGEE. After removal of 3 bases from V and 5 bases from J, the junction contained 5 bases not matched to a gene. The length of the CDR3 is 15 residues. The CDR3 loop reads CASSATSGRLDEQYF. CDR3 DNA sequence: TGTGCCAGCAGCGCGACTAGCGGGAGGCTGGACGAGCAGTACTTC.

This sequence joins TRBV6-5 and TRBJ1-2; D gene unclear. Germline CDR1 and CDR2: MNHEY and SVGAGI. The CDR3 loop spans 13 amino acids. Trimming stripped 6 bases from V and 0 bases from J, with 8 bases between. The CDR3 DNA reads TGTGCCAGCAGACCCGGAGCTAACTATGGCTACACCTTC. Translated: CASRPGANYGYTF.

CDR3 in amino acids: CASSTQGLAGETQYF. CDR3 coding DNA: TGTGCCAGTAGTACCCAAGGACTAGCGGGCGAGACCCAGTACTTC. V is TRBV19 and J is TRBJ2-5, with 11 bases fitting TRBD2. The trim removed 4 bases at V and 5 bases at J, leaving 6 bases unmatched. The CDR3 consists of 15 residues. Germline-derived CDR1 and CDR2 are LNHDA and SQIVND (reference sequence). Full variable domain (missing parts from reference TRBV19 and TRBJ2-5): DGGITQSPKYLFRKEGQNVTLSCEQNLNHDAMYWYRQDPGQGLRLIYYSQIVNDFQKGDIAEGYSVSREKKESFPLTVTSAQKNPTAFYLCASSTQGLAGETQYFGPGTRLLVL.

J is TRBJ1-5 and V is TRBV7-6; 7 bases line up with TRBD1. J lost 3 bases, V lost 4 bases, and 6 bases had no gene match. Germline lookup yields CDR1 SGHVS and CDR2 FNYEAQ. CDR3 length: 15 amino acids. CDR3 loop: CASSYETGTNQPQHF. Here the CDR3 DNA reads TGTGCCAGCAGCTACGAGACAGGGACCAATCAGCCCCAGCATTTT.

J is TRBJ2-7 and V is TRBV29-1, with D possibly being TRBD2 (7 bases). This CDR3 has 13 residues. The ends were cut back, 5 bases at V and 4 bases at J, with 15 bases in the middle. Germline CDR1 reads SQVTM; CDR2 reads ANQGSEA. CDR3 protein: CSVTDSGTYEQYF. CDR3 sequence (DNA): TGCAGCGTTACCGACAGCGGGACATACGAGCAGTACTTC.

This rearrangement joins TRBV28 to TRBJ1-6; the D gene is possibly TRBD1 (5 bases). V gave up 0 bases and J gave up 7 bases, with 13 bases separating them. The germline V gene has CDR1 MDHEN and CDR2 SYDVKM. The length of the CDR3 is 16 residues. Here the CDR3 DNA reads TGTGCCAGCAGTTTATGGGGGGGTTCTCGCAATTCACCCCTCCACTTT. It yields the protein CASSLWGGSRNSPLHF. The full variable domain, with the rest looked up from reference TRBV28 and TRBJ1-6, is DVKVTQSSRYLVKRTGEKVFLECVQDMDHENMFWYRQDPGLGLRLIYFSYDVKMKEKGDIPEGYSVSREKKERFSLILESASTNQTSMYLCASSLWGGSRNSPLHFGNGTRLTVT.

The chain recombines TRBV10-2 with TRBJ2-7; D is possibly TRBD2 (5 bases). Trimming removed 2 bases from V and 3 bases from J, with 11 bases in between. This CDR3 has 14 residues. Germline V gene lookup returns CDR1 WSHSY and CDR2 SAAADI. CDR3 DNA: TGCGCCAGCAGTGAGCGGGAATCTCGCTACGAGCAGTACTTC. It codes for CASSERESRYEQYF.

This chain links TRBV9 with TRBJ1-4; D is unresolved. V lost 0 bases to trimming and J lost 0 bases, with 6 bases between them. The CDR3 sequence is 15 residues long. Germline V gene sequence: CDR1 SGDLS, CDR2 YYNGEE. In DNA form, the CDR3 reads TGTGCCAGCAGCGTAGGGCCCTCAACTAATGAAAAACTGTTTTTT. Protein sequence: CASSVGPSTNEKLFF.

In this sample, this clone turned up a few times. The rearrangement links TRBV10-1 to TRBJ2-1; 13 bases fit TRBD2. The germline V gene encodes CDR1 WNHNN and CDR2 SYGVQD (reference sequence). The CDR3 contains 16 residues. J gave up 5 bases and V 4 bases, and 5 bases lay outside the gene matches. The DNA for the CDR3 is TGCGCCAGCAGTGTCAGGACTAGCGGGAGCCACAATGAGCAGTTCTTC. This codes for CASSVRTSGSHNEQFF.

The chain links TRBV30 to TRBJ2-3, with a possible D match to TRBD2 (5 bases). The CDR3 loop spans 15 amino acids. Germline V gene lookup returns CDR1 GTSNPN and CDR2 SVGIG (reference sequence). V shed 5 bases and J shed 0 bases, with 15 bases lying between them. The CDR3 region has the DNA TGTGCCTGGGGGAGTGGGGTTTGGAGCACAGATACGCAGTATTTT. This gives the protein CAWGSGVWSTDTQYF. Complete variable domain (other parts from reference TRBV30 and TRBJ2-3): SQTIHQWPATLVQPVGSPLSLECTVEGTSNPNLYWYRQAAGRGLQLLFYSVGIGQISSEVPQNLSASRPQDRQFILSSKKLLLSDSGFYLCAWGSGVWSTDTQYFGPGTRLTVL.

In its sample, this clone was seen a few times. V and J are TRBV6-5 and TRBJ2-7; TRBD2 matches at 11 bases. The germline V gene encodes CDR1 MNHEY and CDR2 SVGAGI. Trimming at V came to 4 bases and at J to 3 bases, leaving 5 bases not matched to a gene. The CDR3 is made up of 15 amino acids. The CDR3 reads CASSWTSGSLYEQYF. CDR3 coding DNA: TGTGCCAGCAGTTGGACTAGCGGGTCCCTCTACGAGCAGTACTTC.

The V call is TRBV7-2, the J call TRBJ2-2; D is uncertain. Germline V gene sequence: CDR1 SGHTA, CDR2 FQGNSA. Trimming pared 8 bases from V and 6 bases from J, leaving 10 bases between. The length of the CDR3 is 12 residues. Here the CDR3 DNA reads TGTGCCAGCGCGCGTAGATCCGGGGAGCTGTTTTTT. Translated: CASARRSGELFF.

The rearrangement uses TRBV6-5 and TRBJ2-7, with TRBD1 matching over 7 bases. The CDR3 spans 14 residues. Germline trimming cut 5 bases from V and 4 bases from J; bases unmatched to any gene: 8. CDR1 and CDR2 from the germline V gene are MNHEY and SVGAGI. The CDR3 region has the DNA TGTGCCAGCAGTAAACACAGGGGACCATACGAGCAGTACGTC. Amino acid sequence: CASSKHRGPYEQYV.